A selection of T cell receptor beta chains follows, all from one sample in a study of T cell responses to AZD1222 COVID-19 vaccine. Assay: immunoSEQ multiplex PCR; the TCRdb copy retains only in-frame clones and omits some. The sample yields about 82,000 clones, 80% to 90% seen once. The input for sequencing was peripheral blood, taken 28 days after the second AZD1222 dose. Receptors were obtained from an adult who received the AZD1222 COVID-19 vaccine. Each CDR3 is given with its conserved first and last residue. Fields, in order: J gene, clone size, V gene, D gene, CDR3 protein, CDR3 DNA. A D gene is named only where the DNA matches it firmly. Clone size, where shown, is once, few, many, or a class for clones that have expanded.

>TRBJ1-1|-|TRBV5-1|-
CASSLDPGPDTEAFF
TGCGCCAGCAGCTTGGACCCAGGGCCGGACACTGAAGCTTTCTTT
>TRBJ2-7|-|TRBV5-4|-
CASSLDPGYEQYF
TGTGCCAGCAGCTTGGACCCCGGCTACGAGCAGTACTTC
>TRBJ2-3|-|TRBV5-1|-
CASKPGRDTDTQYF
TGCGCCAGCAAACCGGGACGGGACACAGATACGCAGTATTTT
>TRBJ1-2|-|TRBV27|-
CASSAVGRGGYTF
TGTGCCAGCAGTGCCGTCGGGAGGGGTGGCTACACCTTC
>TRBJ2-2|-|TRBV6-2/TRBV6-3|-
CASSYFVTGELFF
TGTGCCAGCAGTTACTTCGTCACCGGGGAGCTGTTTTTT
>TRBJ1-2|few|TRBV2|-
CASSSSGGSPHGYTF
TGTGCCAGCAGTTCGTCTGGGGGAAGTCCCCATGGCTACACCTTC
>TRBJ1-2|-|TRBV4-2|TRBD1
CASSQEVPYTGGGINTF
TGTGCCAGCAGCCAAGAGGTCCCCTACACAGGGGGCGGGATTAACACCTTC
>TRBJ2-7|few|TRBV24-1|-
CATSDPPTRVSPSSYEQYF
TGTGCCACCAGTGACCCGCCCACCCGGGTTAGCCCGAGCTCCTACGAGCAGTACTTC
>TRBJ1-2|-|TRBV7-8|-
CASSLEIGMGVGYGYTF
TGTGCCAGCAGCTTAGAGATTGGAATGGGGGTGGGCTATGGCTACACCTTC
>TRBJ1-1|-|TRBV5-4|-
CASSLGRTLTEAFF
TGTGCCAGCAGCTTGGGACGGACGCTTACTGAAGCTTTCTTT
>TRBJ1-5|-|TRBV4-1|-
CASSPNFGSGDQPQHF
TGCGCCAGCAGCCCCAATTTTGGCTCCGGCGATCAGCCCCAGCATTTT
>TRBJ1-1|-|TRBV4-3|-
CASSDGLALNTEAFF
TGCGCCAGCAGCGACGGTTTGGCTCTGAACACTGAAGCTTTCTTT
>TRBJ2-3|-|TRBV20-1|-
CSASVPSPSTDTQYF
TGCAGTGCTAGTGTCCCCTCTCCCAGCACAGATACGCAGTATTTT
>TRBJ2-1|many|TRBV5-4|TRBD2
CASSFSGGATDEQFF
TGTGCCAGCAGCTTTAGCGGGGGGGCCACCGATGAGCAGTTCTTC
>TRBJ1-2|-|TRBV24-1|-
CATSGGANYGYTF
TGTGCCACCAGTGGGGGGGCCAACTATGGCTACACCTTC
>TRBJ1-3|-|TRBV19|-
CASSLGTGSGNTIYF
TGTGCCAGTAGCCTAGGGACCGGCTCTGGAAACACCATATATTTT
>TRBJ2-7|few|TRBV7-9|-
CASSLGPSFHEQYF
TGTGCCAGCAGCTTAGGCCCTAGTTTCCACGAGCAGTACTTC
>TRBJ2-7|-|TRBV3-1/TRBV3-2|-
CASSPSPYEQYF
TGTGCCAGCAGCCCGAGCCCCTACGAGCAGTACTTC
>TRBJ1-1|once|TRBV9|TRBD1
CASSGDRGRRTEAFF
TGTGCCAGCAGCGGCGACAGGGGGCGAAGGACTGAAGCTTTCTTT
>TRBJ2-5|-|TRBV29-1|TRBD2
CSVSPAGGKETQYF
TGCAGCGTTTCCCCAGCGGGAGGGAAAGAGACCCAGTACTTC
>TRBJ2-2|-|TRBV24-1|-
CATSDWSAGELFF
TGTGCCACCAGTGATTGGTCGGCCGGGGAGCTGTTTTTT
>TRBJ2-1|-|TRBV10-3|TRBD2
CAISELAGVANEQFF
TGTGCCATCAGTGAATTAGCGGGAGTTGCCAATGAGCAGTTCTTC
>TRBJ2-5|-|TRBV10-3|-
CAISEVGKGSETQYF
TGTGCCATCAGTGAGGTCGGAAAGGGTTCGGAGACCCAGTACTTC
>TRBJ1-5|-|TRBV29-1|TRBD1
CSVATGGDQPQHF
TGCAGCGTTGCGACAGGGGGCGATCAGCCCCAGCATTTT
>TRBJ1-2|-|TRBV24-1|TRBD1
CATSDITGAGGYTF
TGTGCCACCAGTGACATAACAGGGGCGGGCGGCTACACCTTC
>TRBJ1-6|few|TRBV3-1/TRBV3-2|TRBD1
CASSQNRQGRSPLHF
TGTGCCAGCAGCCAAAACAGACAGGGTCGATCACCCCTCCACTTT
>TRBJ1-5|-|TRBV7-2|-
CASSLGPGGPQHF
TGTGCCAGCAGCTTAGGGCCCGGCGGGCCCCAGCATTTT
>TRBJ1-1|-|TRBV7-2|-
CASSFDILGGREAFF
TGTGCCAGCAGCTTTGATATTTTGGGGGGGCGTGAAGCTTTCTTT
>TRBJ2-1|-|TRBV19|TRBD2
CASSTRRTGTSGGRDEQFF
TGTGCCAGTAGTACCAGACGGACCGGGACTAGCGGGGGGAGGGATGAGCAGTTCTTC
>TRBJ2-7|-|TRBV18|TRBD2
CASSPFSGTNSYEQYF
TGTGCCAGCTCACCTTTCAGCGGGACCAACTCCTACGAGCAGTACTTC
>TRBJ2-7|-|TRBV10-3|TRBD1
CATAGTGGFYEQYF
TGTGCCACCGCCGGGACAGGGGGATTCTACGAGCAGTACTTC
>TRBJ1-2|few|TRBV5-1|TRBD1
CASSSDLGDRVNGYTF
TGCGCCAGCAGCTCTGACCTTGGGGACAGGGTTAATGGCTACACCTTC
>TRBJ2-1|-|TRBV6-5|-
CASSYSAGFNGQFF
TGTGCCAGCAGTTACTCAGCCGGGTTCAATGGGCAGTTCTTC
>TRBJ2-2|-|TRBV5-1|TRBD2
CASSLLAGEVAGELFF
TGCGCCAGCAGTCTCTTAGCGGGAGAGGTCGCCGGGGAGCTGTTTTTT
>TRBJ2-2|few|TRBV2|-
CASRGQGSNTGELFF
TGTGCCAGCAGGGGCCAGGGGTCGAACACCGGGGAGCTGTTTTTT
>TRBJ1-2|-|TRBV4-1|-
CASSQSSRYGYTF
TGCGCCAGCAGCCAATCGAGTCGGTATGGCTACACCTTC
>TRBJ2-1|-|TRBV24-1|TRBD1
CATSDLDRGYNEQFF
TGTGCCACCAGTGATTTAGACAGGGGCTACAATGAGCAGTTCTTC
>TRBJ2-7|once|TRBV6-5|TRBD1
CASSYRRQGNYEQYF
TGTGCCAGCAGTTACAGGCGACAGGGGAACTACGAGCAGTACTTC
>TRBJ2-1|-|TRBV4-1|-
CASSQEIAVTYNEQFF
TGCGCCAGCAGCCAAGAAATAGCGGTAACCTACAATGAGCAGTTCTTC
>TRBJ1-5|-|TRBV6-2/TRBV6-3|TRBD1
CASSQAGQGNQPQHF
TGTGCCAGCAGCCAGGCGGGACAGGGTAATCAGCCCCAGCATTTT